This T cell receptor beta chain appears in the sequencing data of a study of cytomegalovirus exposure and HLA in healthy donors. In the study overall: Unique TCRs numbering approximately 81 million, obtained from HLA-typed donors, made up an early data release. Whole-study findings and limits: A later look showed TCR association rates differing by HLA locus, highest for DRB1 and lowest for HLA-C. Per a prior analysis, the majority of TCR beta V segments were productive roughly 87% or roughly 30% of the time. TCR beta chains numbering 150 to 200 were designated cytomegalovirus-associated.

This clone was observed a handful of times. The antigen is not known. The CDR3 runs to 16 residues. The ends lost 4 bases at V and 6 bases at J; junction bases unmatched: 11. Germline CDR1 is MGHRA and CDR2 is YSYEKL. 60 Vbeta and 13 Jbeta primers were used in PCR. Method: immunoSEQ multiplex PCR; TCRdb's copy keeps in-frame clones and lacks some. The sample has some 130,000 clones, approximately 61% seen once. V and J are TRBV4-1 and TRBJ2-1, with 8 bases lining up with TRBD2. What was sequenced was PBMCs. The clonotype originates from a human donor in good health. CDR3 region: CASSPYPSGGGNEQFF. CDR3 bases: TGCGCCAGCAGCCCCTACCCCAGCGGGGGCGGCAATGAGCAGTTCTTC.